This T cell receptor (beta chain) is from a study of T-cell reconstitution after alpha-beta-depleted transplantation in children (dated by TCRdb to about 2016). For the study in its entirety: Using TCR repertoire profiling, the study quantitatively followed how T-cell immune reconstitution unfolded in children after TCRalphabeta/CD19-depleted allogeneic hematopoietic cell transplantation.

The germline V gene yields SGHRS for CDR1 and YFSETQ for CDR2. The CDR3 contains 14 residues, cysteine and phenylalanine counted. Kept here is only the CDR3 DNA, which spans 42 bases and is read in frame from base 1. The V and J ends are trimmed by 0 bases and 1 base, leaving 6 bases between them. This sample's treatment or condition label indicates: allogeneic hematopoietic cell transplantation with graft depleted of TCRalphabeta T cells and CD19 B cells. The children who served as transplant recipients had been given grafts of TCRalphabeta/CD19-depleted allogeneic hematopoietic cells. This clonotype showed up many times. Its cognate antigen has yet to be identified. No much larger clone exists at a distance of one base, and base qualities are not known. Receptors were amplified or captured by PCR. The reads were generated on an Illumina HiSeq 2500. Molecular barcoding was employed in the preparation of TCR libraries, with unique molecular identifiers being used to normalize TCRbeta repertoire quantification. The raw public reads went through TCRdb reprocessing: fastp at Q25, MiXCR clone calling, in-frame beta chains kept. One record per CDR3 amino acid sequence lists the most common genes and DNA. This sample lists about 290,000 distinct CDR3 sequences; around 10% were detected once. Jointly, the top ten make up roughly 7.1% of the sample.

Results the study describes overall, beyond this receptor: The high TCRbeta diversity at day 60 in some patients was ascribed to recipient T cells and intrathymic progenitors that had survived conditioning. The apparently early recovery of alphabetaT-cell counts about two months after transplant reportedly depended on only several hundred rapidly expanded clones that came from non-depleted graft cells. Over the following months the frequencies of hyperexpanded clones went down, and after one year T-cell counts and TCRbeta diversity were mostly credited to newly produced T cells.

The receptor was isolated from a boy in the first two years of life with acute myeloid leukemia, due to receive a stem cell transplant. The chain uses TRBV5-1 and TRBJ2-3, with a tentative D gene TRBD1 over 5 matching bases. The sample here was PBMCs, taken before TCRalphabeta/CD19-depleted stem cell transplant. The encoded CDR3 is CASSLAQGTDTQYF. The DNA sequence follows: TGCGCCAGCAGCTTGGCACAGGGCACAGATACGCAGTATTTT.